The 29 T cell receptor beta chains given below trace back to one sample, sequenced in a study of cytomegalovirus exposure and HLA in healthy donors. Vbeta (60) and Jbeta (13) primers were used in the PCR. Profiled with immunoSEQ multiplex PCR; TCRdb holds only in-frame clones, not every one. The sample holds 100,000 to 150,000 clones, about 80% seen once. The sequencing sample was made of PBMCs. The receptors were sampled from a man under 40 in good health and CMV-seropositive.

This clone appeared a single time. The chain uses TRBV5-4 and TRBJ2-5, with 7 bases lining up with TRBD2. Germline-derived CDR1 and CDR2 are SGHNT and YYREEE (reference sequence). With V trimmed by 4 bases and J by 4 bases, 4 bases remained unmatched. This CDR3 is 13 amino acids long. CDR3 loop: CASSTRLAETQYF. For the CDR3, the DNA is TGTGCCAGCAGCACCCGACTAGCAGAGACCCAGTACTTC. The full variable domain, completed using reference TRBV5-4 and TRBJ2-5, is ETGVTQSPTHLIKTRGQQVTLRCSSQSGHNTVSWYQQALGQGPQFIFQYYREEENGRGNFPPRFSGLQFPNYSSELNVNALELDDSALYLCASSTRLAETQYFGPGTRLLVL.

This clone was counted between two and nine times. The chain has TRBV28 and TRBJ2-5, with TRBD2 matching over 8 bases. V gave up 5 bases and J gave up 2 bases; unmatched junction bases: 10. Germline V gene lookup returns CDR1 MDHEN and CDR2 SYDVKM. CDR3 length: 16 residues. The CDR3 nucleotides are TGTGCCAGCAGTCCATCCGGGACTAGTATACAAGAGACCCAGTACTTC. Its translation is CASSPSGTSIQETQYF.

The rearrangement uses TRBV29-1 and TRBJ1-1; 8 positions match TRBD1. Germline values: CDR1 SQVTM, CDR2 ANQGSEA. The CDR3 spans 12 residues. With V trimmed by 6 bases and J by 8 bases, 8 bases remained unmatched. CDR3 nucleotides: TGCAGCGTGGGGACAGGAGGTTACGAAGCTTTCTTT. Residues: CSVGTGGYEAFF.

The rearrangement links TRBV25-1 to TRBJ1-2; D is unresolved. CDR1 MGHDK and CDR2 SYGVNS come from the germline V gene. The CDR3 loop spans 12 amino acids. V dropped 1 base and J dropped 11 bases, with 11 bases sitting between them. CDR3 in DNA: TGTGCCAGCAGTGAATTGGTCGGTTTGTACACCTTC. Its translation is CASSELVGLYTF.

This clone was seen a single time. Sequence at one end of the junction differs from germline and may be a read error. The V gene is TRBV29-1, the J gene TRBJ2-1; maybe TRBD1 (6 bases). Germline V gene lookup returns CDR1 SQVTM and CDR2 ANQGSEA. The CDR3 has 13 residues. The CDR3, as DNA: TGCAGCGTAGAAGGACAGCTCACCAATGAGCAGTTCTTC. This encodes CSVEGQLTNEQFF.

The J gene is TRBJ2-7, the V gene TRBV10-1; no clear D gene. The CDR3 contains 14 residues. V was pared by 3 bases and J by 0 bases, with 9 bases between. CDR1 and CDR2 from the germline V gene are WNHNN and SYGVQD (reference sequence). This chain's CDR3 is CASSEFAGSYEQYF. DNA of the CDR3: TGCGCCAGCAGTGAATTCGCAGGCTCCTACGAGCAGTACTTC.

The rearrangement links TRBV6-1 to TRBJ2-1; the D is unclear. This CDR3 spans 13 amino acids. Trimming left V 2 bases short and J 7 bases short, with 9 bases between. CDR1 and CDR2 (germline): MNHNS, SASEGT. The CDR3 spells CASSEWQENEQFF. CDR3 sequence (DNA): TGTGCCAGCAGTGAATGGCAGGAAAATGAGCAGTTCTTC.

The CDR3 spells CASNPTGGTGELFF. The CDR3 DNA is TGTGCCAGCAATCCCACAGGTGGCACCGGGGAGCTGTTTTTT. The chain uses TRBV2 and TRBJ2-2; D may be TRBD1 (5 bases). Between the trimmed V and J ends, which lost 7 bases and 4 bases, there was a span of 13 bases. This CDR3 contains 14 residues. Germline CDR1 reads SNHLY; CDR2 reads FYNNEI.

The V call is TRBV19, the J call TRBJ2-3; 10 bases agree with TRBD2. The V segment lost 6 bases and the J segment 2 bases; nucleotides outside the gene matches: 8. The CDR3 is made up of 16 amino acids. Germline values: CDR1 LNHDA, CDR2 SQIVND (reference sequence). This CDR3 is CASRASGGPITDTQYF. CDR3 bases: TGTGCCAGTAGGGCTAGCGGGGGTCCCATCACAGATACGCAGTATTTT.

The chain has TRBV7-2 and TRBJ1-2; D not resolved. V lost 5 bases and J lost 1, with 23 bases in between. Germline V gives CDR1 SGHTA, CDR2 FQGNSA. This CDR3 has 18 residues. The CDR3, as DNA: TGTGCCAGCAGCATCTTGGTTGGTGTCCGTGCACTTAACTATGGCTACACCTTC. Amino acid sequence: CASSILVGVRALNYGYTF.

The gene calls are TRBV25-1 and TRBJ2-3; D might be TRBD1 (6 bases). Trimming pared 6 bases from V and 2 bases from J, leaving 15 bases between. This CDR3 is 15 amino acids long. Germline V CDR1 and CDR2: MGHDK, SYGVNS. DNA for the CDR3: TGTGCCAGCAGAGGGCAGGGGATCAACACAGATACGCAGTATTTT. Residues: CASRGQGINTDTQYF.

V is TRBV5-6 and J is TRBJ2-5; 8 bases are shared with TRBD2. Germline CDR1 is SGHDT and CDR2 is YYEEEE. CDR3 length: 16 residues. J lost 2 bases, V lost 4 bases, and 10 bases had no gene match. CDR3 sequence reads: CASSRLGRGEQETQYF. The CDR3 bases are TGTGCCAGCAGCCGTTTGGGGCGGGGGGAACAAGAGACCCAGTACTTC.

J is TRBJ1-6 and V is TRBV28; 11 bases are shared with TRBD1. The CDR3 has 15 amino acids. The V gene's germline CDR1 is MDHEN and CDR2 SYDVKM. The V gene end was trimmed by 1 base and the J gene end by 10 bases; junction bases not matched to a gene: 3. The CDR3 reads CASSLLDRGRSPLHF. The DNA of the CDR3 is TGTGCCAGCAGTTTATTGGACAGGGGGCGGTCACCCCTCCACTTT.

This clone showed up just a few times. The chain is built from TRBV6-5 and TRBJ1-1; tentative D call: TRBD1 (6 bases). V was trimmed by 7 bases and J by 1 base, leaving 10 bases between them. Germline V gene sequence: CDR1 MNHEY, CDR2 SVGAGI. The CDR3 has 13 residues. CDR3 amino acids: CASTLGQNTEAFF. The CDR3 nucleotides read TGTGCCAGCACCCTGGGACAGAACACTGAAGCTTTCTTT.

V gene TRBV5-1 combines with J gene TRBJ1-6, with TRBD1 as a possible D gene (6 bases). The V end was cut by 4 bases, the J end by 5 bases, with 10 bases between. This CDR3 spans 14 amino acids. Germline assignment: CDR1 SGHRS and CDR2 YFSETQ. In DNA, the CDR3 is TGCGCCAGCAGCGTCCAGGGGAATAATTCACCCCTCCACTTT. Residues: CASSVQGNNSPLHF.

The V and J genes are TRBV21-1 and TRBJ2-3; TRBD2, the table's D call, lacks a check against the DNA. TRBV21-1 is listed as a pseudogene. The CDR3 length is 13 residues. The CDR3 DNA follows: TGTGCCAGCAGCAAAGCGAGGGCAGATACGCAGTATTTT. Protein: CASSKARADTQYF.

This chain connects TRBV4-1 to TRBJ1-2, with D unresolved. V was clipped by 0 bases and J by 3 bases, with 8 bases between them. This CDR3 spans 14 amino acids. The germline V gene encodes CDR1 MGHRA and CDR2 YSYEKL. The CDR3 spells CASSQDNKYYGYTF. CDR3 coding DNA: TGCGCCAGCAGCCAAGATAACAAATACTATGGCTACACCTTC.

The chain joins TRBV5-6 to TRBJ1-1; TRBD1 might be the D (5 bases). CDR3 length: 15 amino acids. The V end lost 1 base, the J end lost 1 base, and 11 bases lay between the germline ends. Germline assignment: CDR1 SGHDT and CDR2 YYEEEE. The CDR3 sequence: CASSLWGDPNTEAFF. CDR3 in DNA: TGTGCCAGCAGCTTGTGGGGGGACCCGAACACTGAAGCTTTCTTT.

This clone was found once. The chain joins TRBV30 to TRBJ2-7, with TRBD2 matching over 7 bases. The CDR3 covers 15 residues. The V segment lost 3 bases and the J segment 0 bases; nucleotides outside the gene matches: 8. The germline V gene encodes CDR1 GTSNPN and CDR2 SVGIG (reference sequence). CDR3 sequence reads: CAWRDTREASYEQYF. CDR3 nucleotide sequence: TGTGCCTGGAGAGATACCCGGGAGGCCTCCTACGAGCAGTACTTC.

With respect to this clone: At one boundary the junction diverges from the germline segment, which might be a read error. The genes are TRBV6-5 and TRBJ1-2; a weak D match, TRBD1 (5 bases). CDR3 length: 14 amino acids. Germline lookup yields CDR1 MNHEY and CDR2 SVGAGI. The CDR3 nucleotides read TGTGCCAGCAGTGAACCCACTATTCCGGGACTCCTACCCTTC. Its translation: CASSEPTIPGLLPF.

This chain uses TRBV5-1 with TRBJ2-4; D is possibly TRBD2 (7 bases). Germline V gene data show CDR1 as SGHRS and CDR2 as YFSETQ. The CDR3 runs 17 residues. Trimming shortened V by 3 bases and J by 2 bases, and 18 bases separated the two germline ends. CDR3 nucleotide sequence: TGCGCCAGCAGCTATGATCGGGGGGCTGCCTCCAAAAACATTCAGTACTTC. Amino acid sequence: CASSYDRGAASKNIQYF.

The J gene is TRBJ1-1, the V gene TRBV5-6; D not resolved. Germline CDR1 is SGHDT and CDR2 is YYEEEE. CDR3 length: 13 residues. Trimming took off 7 bases at V and 5 bases at J, with 15 bases between the two ends. CDR3 amino acids: CASHTGVGTEAFF. The CDR3 DNA is TGTGCCAGCCACACGGGAGTGGGGACTGAAGCTTTCTTT.

The rearrangement joins TRBV11-3 to TRBJ2-1; TRBD2 agrees at 11 bases. V lost 2 bases to trimming and J lost 6 bases; unmatched junction nucleotides: 0. This CDR3 is 14 amino acids long. CDR1 is SGHNT, CDR2 YENEEA, per germline. The CDR3 protein is CASSLLAGGNEQFF. Here the CDR3 DNA reads TGTGCCAGCAGCTTACTAGCGGGGGGCAATGAGCAGTTCTTC.

The genes are TRBV19 and TRBJ2-7, with TRBD2 matching 12 bases. J was trimmed by 2 bases and V by 4 bases; bases with no gene match: 3. CDR1 is LNHDA and CDR2 is SQIVND in the germline V gene (reference sequence). The CDR3 loop spans 15 amino acids. The CDR3 loop is CASSTLAGGAYEQYF. The CDR3 DNA is TGTGCCAGTAGTACCCTAGCGGGGGGGGCCTACGAGCAGTACTTC.

The J gene is TRBJ1-1, the V gene TRBV2; tentative D call: TRBD1 (5 bases). Germline V gene sequence: CDR1 SNHLY, CDR2 FYNNEI. V lost 4 bases and J lost 11, with 17 bases in between. CDR3 length: 13 residues. CDR3 sequence: CASSGLVGRWAFF. The CDR3, as DNA: TGTGCCAGCAGTGGACTTGTGGGGCGGTGGGCTTTCTTT.

The chain joins TRBV6-5 to TRBJ1-1; D is undetermined. CDR3 length equals 14 residues. Germline CDR1 is MNHEY and CDR2 is SVGAGI. Trimming removed 7 bases from V and 2 bases from J, with 14 bases in between. The CDR3 sequence is CASTERSSNTEAFF. The CDR3 DNA reads TGTGCCAGCACCGAAAGGAGTAGCAACACTGAAGCTTTCTTT.

J is TRBJ2-5 and V is TRBV5-1; 8 bases fit TRBD2. After removal of 1 base from V and 2 bases from J, the junction contained 4 bases not matched to a gene. The germline V gene has CDR1 SGHRS and CDR2 YFSETQ. The CDR3 spans 15 residues. The CDR3 DNA sequence: TGCGCCAGCAGCTTGCGGGGGGGTACTCAAGAGACCCAGTACTTC. It yields the protein CASSLRGGTQETQYF.

V is TRBV18 and J is TRBJ1-4, with D maybe TRBD1 (5 bases). Germline V gene data show CDR1 as KGHSH and CDR2 as LQKENI. The V end was cut by 3 bases, the J end by 8 bases, with 16 bases between. This CDR3 region has 15 residues. The CDR3, as DNA: TGTGCCAGCTCACCTCAGGGCGGTTTTGGGGAAAAACTGTTTTTT. Translation: CASSPQGGFGEKLFF.

J is TRBJ2-5 and V is TRBV9; maybe TRBD2 (7 bases). V was trimmed by 0 bases and J by 4 bases, leaving 16 bases between them. The germline V gene encodes CDR1 SGDLS and CDR2 YYNGEE. CDR3 length equals 16 residues. CDR3 protein: CASSVGGGAYIETQYF. DNA for the CDR3: TGTGCCAGCAGCGTAGGAGGGGGGGCCTACATAGAGACCCAGTACTTC.